Listed below are T cell receptor beta chains from one sample, sequenced in a study of blood T cells in healthy people across ages. TCRdb re-analysed the 5' RACE reads in MiXCR, keeping a single row per CDR3 protein. This table has over 950,000 distinct CDR3 sequences, approximately 38% appearing once. Material for sequencing was blood. These receptors all stem from a man between 18 and 35 years old in good health. CDR3s include the opening cysteine and the closing phenylalanine or tryptophan. A D gene is named only where the DNA matches it firmly. Rows may omit the clone size; those that give it use once, few, many or a size class.

TRBD1	-	TRBV7-2	TRBJ1-4	TGTGCCAGCATCTACGACAGGGAGGGTGAAAAACTGTTTTTT	CASIYDREGEKLFF
-	many	TRBV4-2	TRBJ2-3	TGTGCCAGCAGCCAAGCTACTAGCACAGATACGCAGTATTTT	CASSQATSTDTQYF
TRBD1	-	TRBV28	TRBJ2-5	TGTGCCAGCAGTTTAATCGGGACAGAACAAGAGACCCAGTACTTC	CASSLIGTEQETQYF
-	-	TRBV11-2	TRBJ2-5	TGTGCCAGCAGCTTAACGGACGGCAGGGCGAAGCAGTACTTC	CASSLTDGRAKQYF
-	-	TRBV5-6	TRBJ2-2	TGTGCCAGCAGCTGGTCCTTTCAAACCGGGGAGCTGTTTTTT	CASSWSFQTGELFF
TRBD1	few	TRBV7-6	TRBJ1-1	TGTGCCAGCAGCATCACAGGGGTCACTGAAGCTTTCTTT	CASSITGVTEAFF
TRBD2	-	TRBV20-1	TRBJ2-3	TGCAGTGCTAGAGATATTCTCCTTGTAGCGGGGACAGATACGCAGTATTTT	CSARDILLVAGTDTQYF
TRBD1	few	TRBV28	TRBJ2-4	TGTGCCAGCAGCCCCAGGGACAGGGGTTTTACTGTAGCCAAAAACATTCAGTACTTC	CASSPRDRGFTVAKNIQYF
TRBD1	-	TRBV5-1	TRBJ2-1	TGCGCCAGCAGCTTGGTTTTGGACAGGGTACCCAATGAGCAGTTCTTC	CASSLVLDRVPNEQFF
TRBD1	few	TRBV7-3	TRBJ2-1	TGTGCCAGCAGCTTTGGACAGGGGATTAACTATGAGCAGTTCTTC	CASSFGQGINYEQFF
-	-	TRBV6-2/TRBV6-3	TRBJ2-7	TGTGCCAGCAGTTACTCGAGTCCCCCCGAGCAGTACTTC	CASSYSSPPEQYF
-	-	TRBV11-2	TRBJ2-2	TGTGCCAGCAGCCTCGACTCGATGAACACCGGGGAGCTGTTTTTT	CASSLDSMNTGELFF
-	few	TRBV2	TRBJ1-2	TGTGCCAGCAGTGAAGGACGACCACAACGATCGGGCTACACCTTC	CASSEGRPQRSGYTF
-	few	TRBV7-2	TRBJ2-2	TGTGCCAGCAGCTATAGGCAGCGGAACACCGGGGAGCTGTTTTTT	CASSYRQRNTGELFF
-	few	TRBV20-1	TRBJ2-7	TGCAGTGCAGAGAAGGGGGACCGCGCCTACAATGAGCAGTACTTC	CSAEKGDRAYNEQYF
-	few	TRBV16	TRBJ1-2	TGTGCCAGCAGCCAACTGACAGGCGACCGCTCTAACTATGGCTACACCTTC	CASSQLTGDRSNYGYTF